This T cell receptor (beta chain) derives from a study of response to subunit inactivated influenza vaccine. Each CDR3 protein gets one entry after TCRdb re-called the RT-PCR reads with MiXCR. Altogether roughly 550,000 distinct CDR3 sequences are present, roughly 25% being singletons, with the ten largest covering 2.5% to 3%. This clonotype was detected once. The sample also formed part of further work on T cells expressing NK-cell markers. That report adds: For TCR beta, cDNA was produced by 5'RACE template switching with UMIs. The TCR beta repertoires were obtained from sorted CD3+CD56+NKG2C+, CD3+CD56+NKG2C- and CD3+CD56-NKG2C+ T cells. Most of the eight sequenced donors tested HCMV-seropositive; one tested seronegative. What restricted sorting to alpha-beta TCR T cells in several experiments was an anti-gamma-delta TCR antibody. Unclear, still, was the HCMV specificity of the expanded NKG2C+ T cell clones.

Material: CD4+ T cells sorted from PBMCs, obtained 12 days after vaccination. This clonotype was obtained from a man over 45 who received an inactivated influenza vaccine.

This CDR3 is CASSPEAGIPYNEQFF. CDR3 bases: TGTGCCAGCTCACCAGAGGCAGGAATACCCTACAATGAGCAGTTCTTC. J is TRBJ2-1 and V is TRBV18; D remains unclear. Germline CDR1 KGHSH, CDR2 LQKENI. The CDR3 consists of 16 residues. The V gene lost 2 bases and the J gene lost 2 bases, with 13 bases spanning the gap.